Following are 3 T cell receptor beta chains from one sample sequenced in a study of CD8+ T cells in alopecia areata. As the sequencing template, cDNA was produced by extracting RNA and reverse transcribing it. Profiled with immunoSEQ multiplex PCR; TCRdb holds only in-frame clones, not every one. The sample holds some 180,000 clones, approximately 62% seen once. Sequenced here: CD4+ T cells sorted from blood, sampled at week 0. The receptor source for this set is a human donor with alopecia areata.

The CDR3 sequence is CSCRLAHGELFF. The CDR3 DNA is TGCAGCTGTCGACTAGCCCACGGGGAGCTGTTTTTT. The chain carries TRBV29-1 and TRBJ2-2; TRBD2 matches at 7 bases. CDR1 and CDR2 (germline): SQVTM, ANQGSEA. The CDR3 extends over 12 amino acids. With 8 bases clipped from V and 7 bases from J, the junction kept 7 bases outside the gene matches.

The sample holds a few counts of this clone. J is TRBJ1-1 and V is TRBV29-1, with TRBD1 matching 7 bases. Trimming cost V 6 bases and J 0 bases; bases outside gene matches: 10. The CDR3 is 15 amino acids. Germline V gene sequence: CDR1 SQVTM, CDR2 ANQGSEA. CDR3 in DNA: TGCAGCGTCACAGGGACAGCCAATATGAACACTGAAGCTTTCTTT. Protein sequence: CSVTGTANMNTEAFF.

The rearrangement joins TRBV30 to TRBJ1-1; no definite D call. Germline assignment: CDR1 GTSNPN and CDR2 SVGIG (reference sequence). This CDR3 comprises 13 residues. Between the trimmed V and J ends, which lost 2 bases and 1 base, there was a span of 8 bases. CDR3 coding DNA: TGTGCCTGGAGTAGTTTGAGGAACACTGAAGCTTTCTTT. As protein: CAWSSLRNTEAFF.